The following is a T cell receptor beta chain sequence with its context. Extracted RNA was reverse transcribed, and the resulting cDNA served as sequencing template. Produced via immunoSEQ multiplex PCR; TCRdb's table is partial and in-frame only. Among about 220,000 clones, 50% to 60% were seen once, and the ten largest hold 1.6%. This sample is drawn from a study of CD8+ T cells in alopecia areata. The treatment: oral pan-JAK inhibitor, 5-10 mg twice daily. Germline V gene data show CDR1 as LNHNV and CDR2 as YYDKDF (reference sequence). The CDR3 runs to 15 residues. Trimming shortened V by 5 bases and J by 0 bases, and 12 bases separated the two germline ends.

The source of this sequence is a human donor with alopecia areata. The chain links TRBV15 to TRBJ2-3; unclear D gene. The source was CD4+ T cells sorted from blood, collected at week 4, from a patient treated with tofacitinib. The CDR3 sequence: CATSPSLDSTDTQYF. CDR3 nucleotides: TGTGCCACCAGCCCCTCCCTGGACAGCACAGATACGCAGTATTTT.